This entry is about one TCR beta chain. What it binds is not known. A single record per CDR3 protein comes from TCRdb applying MiXCR to the 5' RACE reads. The sample yields about 180,000 distinct CDR3 sequences, about 18% seen once. The data were obtained in a study of T-cell memory formation after mild COVID-19. Study-wide results and limits: Later expanders leaned CD4+, whereas day 15 to 85 contracting clones were balanced CD4/CD8. Whether day 37 second-wave clones are SARS-CoV-2-specific was not confirmed. Pre-infection memory harbored some responding clones, suggesting cross-reactive memory joined.

Sample: PBMCs or a T cell subset sorted from them (not recorded which). The TCR sequence derives from a man in his late teens or twenties who had mild COVID-19 (a few samples of this study predate the infection). Cell type and time point are not known.

CDR3 loop: CASSLGGVYGYTF. The CDR3 nucleotides are TGTGCCAGCAGCCTAGGGGGAGTCTATGGCTACACCTTC. This chain links TRBV12-3 or TRBV12-4 with TRBJ1-2; TRBD1 is a possible D gene (6 bases). The CDR3 covers 13 residues. Trimming removed 6 bases from V and 4 bases from J, with 12 bases in between.